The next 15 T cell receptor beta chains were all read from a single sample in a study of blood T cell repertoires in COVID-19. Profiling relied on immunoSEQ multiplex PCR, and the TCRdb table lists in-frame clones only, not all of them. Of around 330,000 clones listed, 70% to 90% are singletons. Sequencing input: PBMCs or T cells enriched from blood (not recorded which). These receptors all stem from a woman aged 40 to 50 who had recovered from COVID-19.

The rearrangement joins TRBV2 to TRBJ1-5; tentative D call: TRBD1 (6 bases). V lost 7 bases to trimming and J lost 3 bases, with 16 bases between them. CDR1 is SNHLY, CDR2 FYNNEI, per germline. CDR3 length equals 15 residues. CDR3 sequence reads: CASTADRSPNQPQHF. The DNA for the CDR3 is TGTGCCAGCACCGCTGACAGGTCCCCCAATCAGCCCCAGCATTTT. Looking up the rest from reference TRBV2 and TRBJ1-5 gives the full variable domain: EPEVTQTPSHQVTQMGQEVILRCVPISNHLYFYWYRQILGQKVEFLVSFYNNEISEKSEIFDDQFSVERPDGSNFTLKIRSTKLEDSAMYFCASTADRSPNQPQHFGDGTRLSIL.

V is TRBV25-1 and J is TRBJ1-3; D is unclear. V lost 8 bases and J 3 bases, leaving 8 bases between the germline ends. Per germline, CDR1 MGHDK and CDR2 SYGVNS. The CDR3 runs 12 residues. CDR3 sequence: CASATGGNTIYF. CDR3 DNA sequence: TGTGCCAGCGCTACCGGTGGAAACACCATATATTTT.

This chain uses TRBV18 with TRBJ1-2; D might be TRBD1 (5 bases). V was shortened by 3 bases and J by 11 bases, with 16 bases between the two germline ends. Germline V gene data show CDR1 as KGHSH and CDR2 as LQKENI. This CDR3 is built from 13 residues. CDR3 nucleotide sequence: TGTGCCAGCTCACCCGCGGGAGGGACTATTTACACCTTC. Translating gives CASSPAGGTIYTF.

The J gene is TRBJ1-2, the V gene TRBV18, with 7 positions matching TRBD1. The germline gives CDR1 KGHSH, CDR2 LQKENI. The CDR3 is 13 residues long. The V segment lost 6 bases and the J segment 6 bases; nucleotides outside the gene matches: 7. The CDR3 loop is CASSLDRDDGYTF. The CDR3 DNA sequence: TGTGCCAGCTCGCTCGACAGGGACGATGGCTACACCTTC.

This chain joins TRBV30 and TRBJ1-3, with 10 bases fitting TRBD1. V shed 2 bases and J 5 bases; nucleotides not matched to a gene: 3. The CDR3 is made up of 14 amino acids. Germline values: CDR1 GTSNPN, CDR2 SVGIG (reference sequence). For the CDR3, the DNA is TGTGCCTGGAGTTCAGACAGGGGGCGAAACACCATATATTTT. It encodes CAWSSDRGRNTIYF.

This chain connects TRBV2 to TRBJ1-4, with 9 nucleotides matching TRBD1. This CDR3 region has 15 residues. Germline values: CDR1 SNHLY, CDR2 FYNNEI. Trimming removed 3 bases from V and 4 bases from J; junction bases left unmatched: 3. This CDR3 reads CASSETGGLNEKLFF. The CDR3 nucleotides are TGTGCCAGCAGTGAGACAGGGGGGCTTAATGAAAAACTGTTTTTT.

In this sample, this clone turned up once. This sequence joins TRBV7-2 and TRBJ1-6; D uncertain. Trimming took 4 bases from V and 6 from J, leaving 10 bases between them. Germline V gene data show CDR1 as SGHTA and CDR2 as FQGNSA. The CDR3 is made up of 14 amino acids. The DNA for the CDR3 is TGTGCCAGCAGCTCGGCGGGGAGTAATTCACCCCTCCACTTT. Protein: CASSSAGSNSPLHF.

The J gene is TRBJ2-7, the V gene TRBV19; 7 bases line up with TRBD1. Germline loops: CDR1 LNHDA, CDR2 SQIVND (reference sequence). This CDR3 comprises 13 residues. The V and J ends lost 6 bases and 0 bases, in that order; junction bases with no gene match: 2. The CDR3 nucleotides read TGTGCCAGTAGCAACAGGGGCTCCTACGAGCAGTACTTC. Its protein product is CASSNRGSYEQYF.

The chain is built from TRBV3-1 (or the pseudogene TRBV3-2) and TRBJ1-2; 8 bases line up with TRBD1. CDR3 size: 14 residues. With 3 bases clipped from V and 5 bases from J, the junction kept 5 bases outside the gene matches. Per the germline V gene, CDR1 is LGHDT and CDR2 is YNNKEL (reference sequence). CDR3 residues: CASSQAGQGYGYTF. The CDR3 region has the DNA TGTGCCAGCAGCCAGGCTGGACAGGGATATGGCTACACCTTC.

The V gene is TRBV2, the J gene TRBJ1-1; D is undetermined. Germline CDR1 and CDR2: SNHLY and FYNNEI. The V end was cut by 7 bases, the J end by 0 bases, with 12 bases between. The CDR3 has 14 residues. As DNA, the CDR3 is TGTGCCAGCAAAGTCACATTCATGAACACTGAAGCTTTCTTT. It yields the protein CASKVTFMNTEAFF.

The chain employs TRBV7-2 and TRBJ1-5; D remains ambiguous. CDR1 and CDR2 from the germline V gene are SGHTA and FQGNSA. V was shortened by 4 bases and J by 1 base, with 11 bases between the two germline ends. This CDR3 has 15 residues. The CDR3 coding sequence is TGTGCCAGCAGCTCCCGGTTTTCGAGCAATCAGCCCCAGCATTTT. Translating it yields CASSSRFSSNQPQHF. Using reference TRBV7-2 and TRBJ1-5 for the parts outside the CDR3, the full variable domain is GAGVSQSPSNKVTEKGKDVELRCDPISGHTALYWYRQSLGQGLEFLIYFQGNSAPDKSGLPSDRFSAERTGGSVSTLTIQRTQQEDSAVYLCASSSRFSSNQPQHFGDGTRLSIL.

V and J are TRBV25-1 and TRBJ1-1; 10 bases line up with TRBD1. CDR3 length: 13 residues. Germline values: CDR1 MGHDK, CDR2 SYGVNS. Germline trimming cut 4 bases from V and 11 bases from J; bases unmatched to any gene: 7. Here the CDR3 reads CASSGGQGISAFF. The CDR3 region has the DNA TGTGCCAGCAGTGGGGGACAGGGGATATCGGCTTTCTTT.

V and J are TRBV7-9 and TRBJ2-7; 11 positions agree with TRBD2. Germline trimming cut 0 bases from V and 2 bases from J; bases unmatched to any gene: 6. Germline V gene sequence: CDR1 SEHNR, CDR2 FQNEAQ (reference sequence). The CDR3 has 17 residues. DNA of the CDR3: TGTGCCAGCAGCTTAGCTAGGCCGGGACTAGCGGCCTACGAGCAGTACTTC. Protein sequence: CASSLARPGLAAYEQYF.

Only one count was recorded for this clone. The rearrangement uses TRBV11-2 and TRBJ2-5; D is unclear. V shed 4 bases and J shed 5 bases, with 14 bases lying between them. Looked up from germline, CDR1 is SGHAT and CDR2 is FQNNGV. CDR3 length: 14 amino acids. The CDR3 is CASSSYIALETQYF. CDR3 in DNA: TGTGCCAGCAGCTCCTACATAGCCCTCGAGACCCAGTACTTC. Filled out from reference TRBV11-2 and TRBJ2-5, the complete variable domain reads EAGVAQSPRYKIIEKRQSVAFWCNPISGHATLYWYQQILGQGPKLLIQFQNNGVVDDSQLPKDRFSAERLKGVDSTLKIQPAKLEDSAVYLCASSSYIALETQYFGPGTRLLVL.

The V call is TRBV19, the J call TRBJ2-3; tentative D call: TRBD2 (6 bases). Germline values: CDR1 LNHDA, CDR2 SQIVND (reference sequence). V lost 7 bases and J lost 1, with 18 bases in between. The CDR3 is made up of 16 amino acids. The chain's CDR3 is CASMSQRRGRTDTQYF. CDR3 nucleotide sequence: TGTGCCAGTATGAGCCAGAGGAGGGGACGCACAGATACGCAGTATTTT. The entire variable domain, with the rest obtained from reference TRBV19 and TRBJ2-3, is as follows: DGGITQSPKYLFRKEGQNVTLSCEQNLNHDAMYWYRQDPGQGLRLIYYSQIVNDFQKGDIAEGYSVSREKKESFPLTVTSAQKNPTAFYLCASMSQRRGRTDTQYFGPGTRLTVL.